The T cell receptor (beta chain) under discussion was sequenced for a study of T cells in Graves' hyperthyroidism and ophthalmopathy. Amplification yielded TCR beta CDR3 regions, with RNA transcripts as the source. Researchers ran a first-round RT-PCR on the TCR CDR3 using the HTBI primer set. MiXCR, run by TCRdb on the multiplex PCR reads, gives a single entry per CDR3 protein. The sample yields 610,000 or so distinct CDR3 sequences, about half seen once. The germline gives CDR1 MNHEY, CDR2 SMNVEV (reference sequence). V was pared by 4 bases and J by 7 bases, with 14 bases between. This CDR3 region has 14 residues.

The rearrangement links TRBV27 to TRBJ1-5, with D unclear. Material: peripheral blood or thyroid tissue (not recorded which). This clonotype was sampled from a woman younger than 35 with Graves' hyperthyroidism. DNA for the CDR3: TGTGCCAGCAGTTACAGCGGTCATATGCAGCCCCAGCATTTT. Its translation is CASSYSGHMQPQHF.